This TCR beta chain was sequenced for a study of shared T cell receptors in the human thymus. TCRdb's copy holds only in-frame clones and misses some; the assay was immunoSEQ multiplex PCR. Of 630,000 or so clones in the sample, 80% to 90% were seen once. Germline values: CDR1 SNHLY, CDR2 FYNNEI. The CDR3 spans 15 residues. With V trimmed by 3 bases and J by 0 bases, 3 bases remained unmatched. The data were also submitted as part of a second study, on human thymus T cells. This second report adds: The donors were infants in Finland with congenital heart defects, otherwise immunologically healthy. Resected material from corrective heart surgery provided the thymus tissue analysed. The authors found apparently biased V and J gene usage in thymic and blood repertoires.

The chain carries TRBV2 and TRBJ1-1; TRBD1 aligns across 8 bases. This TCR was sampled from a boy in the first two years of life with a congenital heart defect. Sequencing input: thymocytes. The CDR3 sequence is CASSEGDRLNTEAFF. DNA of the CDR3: TGTGCCAGCAGTGAGGGGGACAGGCTGAACACTGAAGCTTTCTTT.